This T cell receptor (beta chain) emerged from a study of CD8+ T cells in alopecia areata. Background on the study: Skin-grafted roughly 7-11-week-old female C3H/HeJ mice received tissue from roughly 6-13-month-old C3H/HeJ donors with spontaneous alopecia.

A note on this clone: Its antigen is unknown. The gene names here belong to mouse.

Study-level findings and limits: Normal-skin resident alphabeta T cells also appear among scalp sample sequences. Elevated clonality characterized lesional scalp relative to normal scalp, particularly in alopecia totalis/universalis.

Cells that came from pooled cutaneous lymph nodes were sorted using CD4, CD8alpha, NKG2D, NKG2ACE and other markers. Reverse transcribed after extraction, RNA yielded cDNA as the sequencing template. Using immunoSEQ multiplex PCR, the repertoire was profiled, and TCRdb retains in-frame clones only, with some absent. This sample includes about 270,000 clones with no singletons; its ten biggest clones take up 1.2%. The clonotype originates from a C3H/HeJ mouse with alopecia areata. The mouse line has the MHC haplotype H2-k. The sequenced sample was CD4+ T cells sorted from a lymph node.

The part of the CDR3 DNA that was read is TGTGCCAGCTCACTCACTTCGACTGGGTTCTATGCT. Translation: CASSLTSTGFYA. The whole CDR3 sequence is CASSLTSTGFYAEQFF. V gene TRBV12-1 combines with J gene TRBJ2-1, with 7 bases fitting TRBD2. The read is 4 residues too short to cover the CDR3 end, so that end is filled in from the germline J gene. Trimming cost V 4 bases and J 3 bases; bases outside gene matches: 11. CDR1 is SGHSN and CDR2 is HYEKVE in the germline V gene. CDR3 size: 16 residues.